The subject of this entry is one T cell receptor (beta chain). The antigen is not known. As every portion of the isolated RNA was reverse transcribed, the sequencing read expressed TCRB transcripts. Clones were read by immunoSEQ multiplex PCR, and TCRdb kept only the in-frame ones, dropping some. The sample contains about 710,000 clones, more than 12% of which appear only once. Germline lookup yields CDR1 SGHNT and CDR2 YYREEE (reference sequence). V lost 1 base, J lost 5 bases, and 8 bases stayed unmatched. The CDR3 length is 16 residues. The sample originates from a study of beta chain features in type 1 diabetes. In the study overall: Comparable age, gender and cell yields were observed in patients relative to healthy donors.

General study results and limits: The naive, central memory and Treg TCRB repertoires looked more alike in patients than they did in healthy donors. Among patients with Type 1 diabetes, TCRB CDR3s were moderately but significantly shorter in every one of the four CD4+ subsets. The study left unresolved whether HLA type influences TCRB rearrangement. Diminished insertions and augmented deletions at VDJ junctions characterized type 1 diabetes patients.

The specimen sequenced was naive CD4+ T cells from blood. The sequence came from a man between 18 and 29 years old with type 1 diabetes. The gene calls are TRBV5-4 and TRBJ2-3, with 9 positions matching TRBD2. In DNA, the CDR3 is TGTGCCAGCAGCTTGCGGCCGGGACTAGCCCGAGATACGCAGTATTTT. The encoded protein is CASSLRPGLARDTQYF.